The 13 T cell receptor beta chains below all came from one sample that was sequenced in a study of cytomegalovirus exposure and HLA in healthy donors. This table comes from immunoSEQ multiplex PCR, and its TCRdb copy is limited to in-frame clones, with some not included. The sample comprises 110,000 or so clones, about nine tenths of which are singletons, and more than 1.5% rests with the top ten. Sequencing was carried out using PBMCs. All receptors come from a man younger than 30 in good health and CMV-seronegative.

CDR3: CASSLEGGQPQHF. The CDR3 region has the DNA TGTGCCAGCAGCTTAGAAGGGGGTCAGCCCCAGCATTTT. The chain has TRBV7-9 and TRBJ1-5; D is possibly TRBD1 (6 bases). Trimming took 1 base from V and 6 from J, leaving 7 bases between them. Germline V gene data show CDR1 as SEHNR and CDR2 as FQNEAQ (reference sequence). CDR3 length: 13 amino acids.

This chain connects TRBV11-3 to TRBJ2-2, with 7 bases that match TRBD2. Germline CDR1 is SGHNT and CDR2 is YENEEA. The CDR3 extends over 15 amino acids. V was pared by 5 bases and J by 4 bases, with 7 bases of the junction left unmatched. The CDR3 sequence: CASSGTKYGTGELFF. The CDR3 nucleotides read TGTGCCAGCAGCGGGACTAAATATGGCACCGGGGAGCTGTTTTTT.

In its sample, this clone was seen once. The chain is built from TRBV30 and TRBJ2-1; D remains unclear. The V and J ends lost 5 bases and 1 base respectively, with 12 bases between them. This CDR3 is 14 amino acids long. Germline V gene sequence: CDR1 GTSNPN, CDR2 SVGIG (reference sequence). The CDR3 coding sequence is TGTGCCTGGTTTCGGAGCGTTTCCTACAATGAGCAGTTCTTC. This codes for CAWFRSVSYNEQFF.

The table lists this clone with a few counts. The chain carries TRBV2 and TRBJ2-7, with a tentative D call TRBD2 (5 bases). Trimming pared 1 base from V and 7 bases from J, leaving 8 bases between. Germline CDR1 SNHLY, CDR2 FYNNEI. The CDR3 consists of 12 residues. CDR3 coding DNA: TGTGCCAGCAGTGAAGGGGGAGCGGAGCAGTACTTC. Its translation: CASSEGGAEQYF.

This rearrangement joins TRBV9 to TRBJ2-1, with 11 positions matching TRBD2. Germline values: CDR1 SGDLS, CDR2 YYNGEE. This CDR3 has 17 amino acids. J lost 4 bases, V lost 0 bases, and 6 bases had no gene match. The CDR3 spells CASSVVPSGGRYNEQFF. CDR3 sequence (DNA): TGTGCCAGCAGCGTAGTACCTAGCGGGGGGCGATACAATGAGCAGTTCTTC.

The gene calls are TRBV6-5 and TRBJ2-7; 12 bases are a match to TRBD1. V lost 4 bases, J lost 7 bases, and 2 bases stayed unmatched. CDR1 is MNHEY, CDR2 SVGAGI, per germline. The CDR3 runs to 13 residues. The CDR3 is CASSWDRGREQYF. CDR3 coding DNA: TGTGCCAGCAGTTGGGACAGGGGGCGTGAGCAGTACTTC.

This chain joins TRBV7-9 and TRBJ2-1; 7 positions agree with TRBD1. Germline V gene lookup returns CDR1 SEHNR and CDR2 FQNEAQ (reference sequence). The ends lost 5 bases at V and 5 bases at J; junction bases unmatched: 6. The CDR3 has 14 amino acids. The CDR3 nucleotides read TGTGCCAGCAGCCTCCGGGACAGACACAATGAGCAGTTCTTC. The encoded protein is CASSLRDRHNEQFF.

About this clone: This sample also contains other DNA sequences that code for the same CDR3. CDR3 residues: CASSFLEETQYF. CDR3 DNA: TGTGCCAGCAGTTTCCTAGAAGAGACCCAGTACTTC. The J gene is TRBJ2-5, the V gene TRBV28, with no clear D. The CDR3 length is 12 residues. Deletions cut 3 bases from V and 3 bases from J, with 5 bases between. Germline assignment: CDR1 MDHEN and CDR2 SYDVKM.

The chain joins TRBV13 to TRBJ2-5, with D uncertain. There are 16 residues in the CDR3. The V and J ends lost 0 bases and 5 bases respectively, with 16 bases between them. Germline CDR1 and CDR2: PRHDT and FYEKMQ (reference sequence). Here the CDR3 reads CASSLGSWAIQETQYF. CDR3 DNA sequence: TGTGCCAGCAGCTTAGGCTCTTGGGCTATCCAGGAGACCCAGTACTTC.

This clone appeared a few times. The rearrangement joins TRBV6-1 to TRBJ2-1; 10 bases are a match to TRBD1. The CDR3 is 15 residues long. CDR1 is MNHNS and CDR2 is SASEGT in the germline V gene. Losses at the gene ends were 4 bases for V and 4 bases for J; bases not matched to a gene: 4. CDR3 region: CASSAGTGEYNEQFF. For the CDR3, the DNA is TGTGCCAGCAGTGCCGGGACAGGGGAGTACAATGAGCAGTTCTTC.

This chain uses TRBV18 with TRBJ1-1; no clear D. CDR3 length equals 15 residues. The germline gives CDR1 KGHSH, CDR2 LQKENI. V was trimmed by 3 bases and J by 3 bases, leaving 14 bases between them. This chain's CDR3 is CASSPQLGSDTEAFF. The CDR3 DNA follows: TGTGCCAGCTCACCCCAGTTAGGCAGCGACACTGAAGCTTTCTTT.

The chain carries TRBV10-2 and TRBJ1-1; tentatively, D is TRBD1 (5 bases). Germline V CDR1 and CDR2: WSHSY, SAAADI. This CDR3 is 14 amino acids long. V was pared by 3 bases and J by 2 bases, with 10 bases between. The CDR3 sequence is CASSDLQGNTEAFF. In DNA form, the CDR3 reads TGCGCCAGCAGTGACCTCCAGGGAAACACTGAAGCTTTCTTT.

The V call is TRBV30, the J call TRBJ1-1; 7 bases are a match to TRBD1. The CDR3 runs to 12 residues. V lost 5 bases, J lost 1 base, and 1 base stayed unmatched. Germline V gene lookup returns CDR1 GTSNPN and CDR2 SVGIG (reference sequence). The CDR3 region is CAWGQENTEAFF. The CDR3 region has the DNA TGTGCCTGGGGACAGGAGAACACTGAAGCTTTCTTT.